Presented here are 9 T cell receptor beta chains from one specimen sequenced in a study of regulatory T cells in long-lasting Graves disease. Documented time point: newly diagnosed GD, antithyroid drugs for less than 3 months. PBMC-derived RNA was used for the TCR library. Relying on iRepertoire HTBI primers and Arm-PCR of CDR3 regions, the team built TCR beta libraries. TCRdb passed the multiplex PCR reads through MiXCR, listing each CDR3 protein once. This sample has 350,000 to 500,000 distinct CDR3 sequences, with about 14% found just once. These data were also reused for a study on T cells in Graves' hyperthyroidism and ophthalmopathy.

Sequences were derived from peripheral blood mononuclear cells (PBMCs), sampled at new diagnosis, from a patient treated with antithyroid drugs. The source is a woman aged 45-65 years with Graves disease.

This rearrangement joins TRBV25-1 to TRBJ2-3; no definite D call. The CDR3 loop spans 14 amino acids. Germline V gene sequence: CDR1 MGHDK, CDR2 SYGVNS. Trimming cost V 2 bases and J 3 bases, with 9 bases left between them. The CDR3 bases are TGTGCCAGCAGTGAACCGTCCCGGACAGATACGCAGTATTTT. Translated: CASSEPSRTDTQYF.

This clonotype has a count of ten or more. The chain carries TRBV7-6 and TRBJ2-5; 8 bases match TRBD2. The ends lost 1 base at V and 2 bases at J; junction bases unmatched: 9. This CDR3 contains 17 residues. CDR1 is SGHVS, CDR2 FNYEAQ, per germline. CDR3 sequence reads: CASSLGALAGTQETQYF. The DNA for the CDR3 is TGTGCCAGCAGCTTAGGGGCCCTAGCGGGCACACAAGAGACCCAGTACTTC.

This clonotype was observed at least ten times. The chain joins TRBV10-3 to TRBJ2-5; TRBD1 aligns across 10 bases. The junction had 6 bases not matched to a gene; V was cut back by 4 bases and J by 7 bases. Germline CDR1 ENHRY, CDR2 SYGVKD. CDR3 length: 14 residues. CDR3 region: CAISAGQGGGTQYF. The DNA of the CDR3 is TGTGCCATCAGTGCCGGACAGGGGGGAGGGACCCAGTACTTC.

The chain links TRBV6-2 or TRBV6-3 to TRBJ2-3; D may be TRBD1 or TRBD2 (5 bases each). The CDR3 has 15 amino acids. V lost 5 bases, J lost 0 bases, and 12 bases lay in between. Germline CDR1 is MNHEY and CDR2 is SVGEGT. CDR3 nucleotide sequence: TGTGCCAGCAGTGAACCGGGACCAAGCACAGATACGCAGTATTTT. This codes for CASSEPGPSTDTQYF.

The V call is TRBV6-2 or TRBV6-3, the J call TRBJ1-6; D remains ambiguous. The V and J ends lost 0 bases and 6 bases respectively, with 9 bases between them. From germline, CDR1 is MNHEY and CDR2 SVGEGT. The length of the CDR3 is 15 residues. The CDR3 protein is CASSYSWTFNSPLHF. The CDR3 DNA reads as TGTGCCAGCAGTTACTCGTGGACCTTTAATTCACCCCTCCACTTT.

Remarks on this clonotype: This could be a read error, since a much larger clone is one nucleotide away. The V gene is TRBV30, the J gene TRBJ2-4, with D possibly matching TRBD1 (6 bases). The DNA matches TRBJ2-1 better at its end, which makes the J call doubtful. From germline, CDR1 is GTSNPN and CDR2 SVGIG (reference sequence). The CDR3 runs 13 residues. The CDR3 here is CAWSSRGTYEQFF. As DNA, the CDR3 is TGTGCCTGGAGCAGTAGGGGGACCTACGAGCAGTTCTTC.

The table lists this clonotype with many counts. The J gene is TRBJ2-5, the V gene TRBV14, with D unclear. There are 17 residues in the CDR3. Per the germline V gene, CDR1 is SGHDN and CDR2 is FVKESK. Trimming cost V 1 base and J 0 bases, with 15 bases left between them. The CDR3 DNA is TGTGCCAGCAGCCAAGCACCCTCAGAACCGTACCAAGAGACCCAGTACTTC. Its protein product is CASSQAPSEPYQETQYF.

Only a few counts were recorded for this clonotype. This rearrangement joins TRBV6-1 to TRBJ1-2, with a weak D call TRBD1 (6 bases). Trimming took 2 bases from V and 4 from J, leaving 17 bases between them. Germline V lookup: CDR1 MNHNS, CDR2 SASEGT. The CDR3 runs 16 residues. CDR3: CASSEYRDTYRYGYTF. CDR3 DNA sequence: TGTGCCAGCAGTGAATACCGGGACACTTACCGCTATGGCTACACCTTC.

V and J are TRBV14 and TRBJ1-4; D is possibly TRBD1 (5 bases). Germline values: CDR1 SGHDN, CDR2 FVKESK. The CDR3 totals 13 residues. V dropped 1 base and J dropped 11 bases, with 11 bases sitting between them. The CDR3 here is CASSQASGGKLFF. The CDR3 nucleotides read TGTGCCAGCAGCCAAGCTTCCGGGGGGAAACTGTTTTTT. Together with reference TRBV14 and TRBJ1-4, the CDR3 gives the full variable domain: EAGVTQFPSHSVIEKGQTVTLRCDPISGHDNLYWYRRVMGKEIKFLLHFVKESKQDESGMPNNRFLAERTGGTYSTLKVQPAELEDSGVYFCASSQASGGKLFFGSGTQLSVL.